The 19 T cell receptor beta chains given below trace back to one sample, sequenced in a study of graft-versus-host responses after intestinal transplantation. These receptors' antigens are unknown. Here immunoSEQ multiplex PCR was the method, and the copy in TCRdb shows in-frame clones only, minus some. The data contain about 39,000 clones, around 96% of them seen just once; the ten biggest clones take up 0.22%. Source: unstimulated CD8+ T cells sorted from spleen or lymph node cells, taken before transplant. These receptors were taken from a human donor who was the organ donor for an intestinal transplant.

The chain links TRBV5-1 to TRBJ2-3, with D unresolved. The germline gives CDR1 SGHRS, CDR2 YFSETQ. This CDR3 comprises 15 residues. V shed 4 bases and J shed 2 bases, with 14 bases lying between them. CDR3 sequence: CASSPPVGNTDTQYF. CDR3 DNA sequence: TGCGCCAGCAGCCCGCCGGTAGGGAACACAGATACGCAGTATTTT.

This chain links TRBV5-1 with TRBJ1-1, with unresolved D. Germline CDR1 SGHRS, CDR2 YFSETQ. The CDR3 contains 14 residues. V was shortened by 4 bases and J by 4 bases, with 14 bases between the two germline ends. CDR3 DNA: TGCGCCAGCAGCGAGGTGGGGTTCGGCACTGAAGCTTTCTTT. Translating gives CASSEVGFGTEAFF.

The chain is built from TRBV18 and TRBJ1-1; 8 bases agree with TRBD1. V gave up 3 bases and J gave up 4 bases; unmatched junction bases: 4. Per the germline V gene, CDR1 is KGHSH and CDR2 is LQKENI. There are 14 residues in the CDR3. The CDR3 nucleotides read TGTGCCAGCTCACCTGGACAGGGTTTCACTGAAGCTTTCTTT. The encoded protein is CASSPGQGFTEAFF.

A single count supports this clone. V and J are TRBV7-2 and TRBJ2-5; no reliable D call. TRBJ2-7 matches the DNA end more closely, so the J call is doubtful. The CDR3 is 13 amino acids. Germline lookup yields CDR1 SGHTA and CDR2 FQGNSA. The CDR3 DNA sequence: TGTGCCAGCAGCTCTGACAACTCCTACGAGCAGTACTTC. This translates into CASSSDNSYEQYF.

The chain links TRBV7-9 to TRBJ1-6, with 10 nucleotides matching TRBD1. CDR1 and CDR2 from the germline V gene are SEHNR and FQNEAQ (reference sequence). The V segment lost 3 bases and the J segment 8 bases; nucleotides outside the gene matches: 4. This CDR3 contains 15 residues. The CDR3: CASSFGTGVDSPLHF. In DNA form, the CDR3 reads TGTGCCAGCAGCTTCGGGACAGGGGTTGATTCACCCCTCCACTTT.

The rearrangement uses TRBV6-6 and TRBJ1-2, with no clear D. CDR3 length: 11 amino acids. Trimming removed 10 bases from V and 3 bases from J, with 9 bases in between. CDR1 is MNHNY and CDR2 is SVGAGI in the germline V gene (reference sequence). CDR3 bases: TGTGCCATTTGGAGGGACTATGGCTACACCTTC. This translates into CAIWRDYGYTF.

This clone was seen once. The rearrangement uses TRBV15 and TRBJ2-5, with 8 bases matching TRBD2. Germline loops: CDR1 LNHNV, CDR2 YYDKDF (reference sequence). After removal of 5 bases from V and 5 bases from J, the junction contained 10 bases not matched to a gene. CDR3 size: 15 residues. The CDR3 DNA is TGTGCCACCAGCGACCGGGGGGGTGACGGGGAGACCCAGTACTTC. It codes for CATSDRGGDGETQYF.

Notes on this clone: Since the CDR3 does not end with the conserved phenylalanine or tryptophan, this likely comes from a read error. No DNA is shown, since the ends of the CDR3 on it are uncertain; the CDR3 is the one TCRdb lists. The chain carries TRBV19 and TRBJ1-2. Germline CDR1 reads LNHDA; CDR2 reads SQIVND (reference sequence). The CDR3 length equals 8 residues, ends included. CDR3 residues: CASSPVGD.

V gene TRBV2 combines with J gene TRBJ2-4, with D perhaps matching TRBD1 (5 bases). The CDR3 has 15 residues. Germline CDR1 is SNHLY and CDR2 is FYNNEI. The ends were cut back, 5 bases at V and 1 base at J, with 12 bases in the middle. Here the CDR3 reads CASSIDSPAKNIQYF. DNA of the CDR3: TGTGCCAGCAGTATCGACAGTCCCGCCAAAAACATTCAGTACTTC.

This chain connects TRBV5-1 to TRBJ1-6; 7 positions match TRBD1. The CDR3 length is 17 residues. Germline V gives CDR1 SGHRS, CDR2 YFSETQ. The V segment lost 4 bases and the J segment 2 bases; nucleotides outside the gene matches: 9. CDR3: CASSSTGVIAYNSPLHF. The CDR3 DNA sequence: TGCGCCAGCAGCAGTACAGGGGTTATAGCCTATAATTCACCCCTCCACTTT.

The chain carries TRBV2 and TRBJ1-4; weak D call: TRBD1 (6 bases). Per the germline V gene, CDR1 is SNHLY and CDR2 is FYNNEI. The CDR3 sequence is 15 residues long. The V and J ends lost 7 bases and 7 bases respectively, with 19 bases between them. The CDR3 loop reads CASTVPGESFEKLFF. The CDR3 region has the DNA TGTGCCAGCACCGTACCAGGGGAAAGTTTTGAAAAACTGTTTTTT.

This sequence joins TRBV2 and TRBJ2-7; 13 positions agree with TRBD2. After removal of 5 bases from V and 12 bases from J, the junction contained 13 bases not matched to a gene. The CDR3 runs 15 residues. CDR1 is SNHLY and CDR2 is FYNNEI in the germline V gene. The CDR3 coding sequence is TGTGCCAGCAGTTTAAGGAAAGGACTAGCGGGGGCCCCGTACTTC. As protein: CASSLRKGLAGAPYF.

V usage is TRBV6-5 and J usage is TRBJ1-4; D is perhaps TRBD1 (5 bases). The CDR3 consists of 14 residues. Germline values: CDR1 MNHEY, CDR2 SVGAGI. Trimming removed 2 bases from V and 10 bases from J, with 14 bases in between. CDR3 loop: CASSYGGVKGKLFF. The CDR3 DNA sequence: TGTGCCAGCAGTTACGGGGGTGTTAAAGGAAAACTGTTTTTT.

V gene TRBV4-1 combines with J gene TRBJ1-2; a possible D gene is TRBD1 (5 bases). CDR3 size: 14 residues. V lost 4 bases and J lost 0, with 9 bases in between. Per the germline V gene, CDR1 is MGHRA and CDR2 is YSYEKL. The CDR3 coding sequence is TGCGCCAGCAGCCGCTCAGGGACTAACTATGGCTACACCTTC. This sequence encodes CASSRSGTNYGYTF.

This clone appeared a single time. This rearrangement joins TRBV6-5 to TRBJ1-4; 8 bases are a match to TRBD1. Trimming took 0 bases from V and 2 from J; bases not matched to a gene: 2. CDR1 is MNHEY and CDR2 is SVGAGI in the germline V gene. This CDR3 comprises 16 residues. DNA of the CDR3: TGTGCCAGCAGTTACTCCCGGGACAGGACTAATGAAAAACTGTTTTTT. This sequence encodes CASSYSRDRTNEKLFF.

The chain has TRBV6-5 and TRBJ2-7; D ambiguous. Germline CDR1 MNHEY, CDR2 SVGAGI. Trimming took 4 bases from V and 1 from J, leaving 2 bases between them. The CDR3 length is 11 residues. In DNA, the CDR3 is TGTGCCAGCAGTTTTTCCTACGAGCAGTACTTC. It yields the protein CASSFSYEQYF.

The V call is TRBV4-1, the J call TRBJ1-3; D unclear. Looked up from germline, CDR1 is MGHRA and CDR2 is YSYEKL. CDR3 length: 14 residues. Trimming removed 4 bases at V and 0 bases at J, with 7 bases between. The chain's CDR3 is CASSRTSSGNTIYF. CDR3 in DNA: TGCGCCAGCAGCCGTACGAGCTCTGGAAACACCATATATTTT.

A few counts support this clone. The chain uses TRBV7-9 and TRBJ1-2, with D unclear. This CDR3 comprises 14 residues. The germline CDR1 and CDR2 sequences are SEHNR and FQNEAQ (reference sequence). The V end lost 2 bases, the J end lost 8 bases, and 15 bases lay between the germline ends. The CDR3 DNA reads as TGTGCCAGCAGCTTACTCGATAATCAGGAAGGCTACACCTTC. Its protein product is CASSLLDNQEGYTF. Full variable domain (outside the CDR3, taken from reference TRBV7-9 and TRBJ1-2): DTGVSQNPRHKITKRGQNVTFRCDPISEHNRLYWYRQTLGQGPEFLTYFQNEAQLEKSRLLSDRFSAERPKGSFSTLEIQRTEQGDSAMYLCASSLLDNQEGYTFGSGTRLTVV.

This clone was picked up one time. V and J are TRBV6-6 and TRBJ2-7; 9 positions match TRBD1. Germline V gene lookup returns CDR1 MNHNY and CDR2 SVGAGI (reference sequence). V dropped 6 bases and J dropped 5; count of bases not matched to a gene: 11. This CDR3 spans 15 amino acids. The CDR3 reads CASRETGTGIDEQYF. The CDR3 DNA reads as TGTGCCAGCAGGGAGACCGGGACAGGGATCGACGAGCAGTACTTC.